This T cell receptor beta chain was profiled in a study of cytomegalovirus exposure and HLA in healthy donors. Study outcomes and limitations: The tendency of first-cohort TCR clusters to co-occur in the approximately 110 validation repertoires was the finding of a later analysis. Among TCR beta chains, those listed as cytomegalovirus-associated numbered over 150. As was reported, the classifier diagnosed cytomegalovirus status with high specificity and sensitivity. Researchers reported that three CMV-associated chains were confirmed in vitro as CMV antigen-specific.

The V and J ends lost 5 bases and 3 bases respectively, with 10 bases between them. The CDR3 is made up of 13 amino acids. CDR1 and CDR2 (germline): LNHNV, YYDKDF (reference sequence). The method was immunoSEQ multiplex PCR; TCRdb's version includes in-frame clones alone and lacks a portion of them. This sample has about 57,000 clones, with more than 70% found just once. As to this clone: The antigen is not known.

This sequence originates from a woman aged 18-35 years in good health and CMV-seronegative. The chain has TRBV15 and TRBJ1-1; possible D gene TRBD1, 5 bases. Sequencing was performed on PBMCs. CDR3 DNA sequence: TGTGCCACCAGCGCGGGGGGGGACACTGAAGCTTTCTTT. It yields the protein CATSAGGDTEAFF. Looking up the rest from reference TRBV15 and TRBJ1-1 gives the full variable domain: DAMVIQNPRYQVTQFGKPVTLSCSQTLNHNVMYWYQQKSSQAPKLLFHYYDKDFNNEADTPDNFQSRRPNTSFCFLDIRSPGLGDTAMYLCATSAGGDTEAFFGQGTRLTVV.